The 5 T cell receptor beta chains in this list originate from one sample, sequenced in a study of shared clonotypes between healthy human individuals. Naivety among CD8 cells was defined by CD45RO negativity and positive CCR7 selection, thereby excluding terminally differentiated effector memory CD45RA+ cells. Produced via immunoSEQ multiplex PCR; TCRdb's table is partial and in-frame only. The table has hundreds of thousands of clones, roughly 95% seen once. The source material was naive CD8+ T cells sorted from blood. These receptors all come from a woman in her 30s in good health.

This clone was counted a single time. The chain couples TRBV15 to TRBJ2-7; tentatively, D is TRBD1 (7 bases). In germline, CDR1 is LNHNV, CDR2 YYDKDF (reference sequence). This CDR3 comprises 15 residues. Trimming stripped 1 base from V and 0 bases from J, with 10 bases between. CDR3 in DNA: TGTGCCACCAGCAGAGGCGGGACAGACTCCTACGAGCAGTACTTC. Protein product: CATSRGGTDSYEQYF.

Of note for this clone: The germline gene is not matched at one end of the junction; a read error may be the cause. The chain recombines TRBV10-3 with TRBJ2-1, with D possibly TRBD2 on 6 matching bases. This CDR3 has 13 residues. Germline V lookup: CDR1 ENHRY, CDR2 SYGVKD. The CDR3 nucleotides are TGTGCCACCAGGCGGGACTCCGACAATGAGCAGTTCTTC. Amino acid sequence: CATRRDSDNEQFF.

This chain connects TRBV27 to TRBJ1-1; 7 bases line up with TRBD1. CDR1 is MNHEY and CDR2 is SMNVEV in the germline V gene (reference sequence). Trimming took 9 bases from V and 11 from J; bases not matched to a gene: 12. The CDR3 extends over 12 amino acids. For the CDR3, the DNA is TGTGCCAGTAGAGGACAGGCCCATTTGGCTTTCTTT. This translates into CASRGQAHLAFF.

This clone has more than one count but fewer than ten. This chain links TRBV9 with TRBJ2-7; no clear D gene. Trimming took 0 bases from V and 3 from J, leaving 4 bases between them. This CDR3 has 12 amino acids. From germline, CDR1 is SGDLS and CDR2 YYNGEE. The CDR3 loop is CASSVEGYEQYF. The CDR3 coding sequence is TGTGCCAGCAGCGTAGAGGGCTACGAGCAGTACTTC.

The chain recombines TRBV7-9 with TRBJ1-3, with a tentative D call TRBD1 (5 bases). Germline V gene lookup returns CDR1 SEHNR and CDR2 FQNEAQ (reference sequence). V lost 6 bases to trimming and J lost 0 bases, with 12 bases between them. There are 15 residues in the CDR3. The CDR3 protein is CASSRDGTSGNTIYF. For the CDR3, the DNA is TGTGCCAGCAGTCGGGACGGGACCTCTGGAAACACCATATATTTT.